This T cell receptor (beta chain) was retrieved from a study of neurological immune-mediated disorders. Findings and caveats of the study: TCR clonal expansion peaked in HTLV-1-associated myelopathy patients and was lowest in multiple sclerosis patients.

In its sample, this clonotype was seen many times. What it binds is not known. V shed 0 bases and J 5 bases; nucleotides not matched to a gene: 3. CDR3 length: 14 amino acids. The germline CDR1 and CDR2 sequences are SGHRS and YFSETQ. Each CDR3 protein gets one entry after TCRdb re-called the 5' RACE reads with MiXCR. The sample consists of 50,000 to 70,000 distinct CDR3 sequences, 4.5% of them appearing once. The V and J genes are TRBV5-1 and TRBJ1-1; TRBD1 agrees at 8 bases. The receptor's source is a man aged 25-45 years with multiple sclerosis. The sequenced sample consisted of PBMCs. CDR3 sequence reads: CASSLGQGITEAFF. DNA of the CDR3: TGCGCCAGCAGCTTGGGACAGGGGATAACTGAAGCTTTCTTT.